This T cell receptor beta chain was profiled in a study of blood T cell repertoires in COVID-19 (dated by TCRdb to 2019 to 2021). Turning to the overall study: Collaborator samples came from the United States, Italy and Spain and covered acute and convalescent phases of COVID-19. Sample metadata almost always included a de-identified subject ID, COVID-19 status, age in years and sex. The dataset comprised deeply sampled blood TCRbeta repertoires from subjects exposed to, actively infected with, or recovered from COVID-19. A freely available public database, intended as a resource for researchers studying the immune response to SARS-CoV-2, is where the repertoires were released. Samples were obtained from the ongoing ImmuneRACE study (first 160 participants) and from some 1,200 subjects provided by 6 global collaborators. The prospective study material was composed of cDNA or gDNA derived from T cells, B-cell-depleted T cells, or PBMCs. Where HLA class I and class II types were available, the types were taken from metadata supplied by the sample provider, not from assay-based typing. Here is what the overall study found, with its caveats: The quantity of clinical and demographic metadata differed by source and by participant and was supplied without curation.

The germline V gene gives CDR1 as SGHRS and CDR2 as YFSETQ. The V end loses 7 bases and the J end loses 1 base, and a stretch of 8 bases separates them. The CDR3 sequence holds 12 residues, the cysteine and phenylalanine included. Only CDR3 DNA is held: 36 bases, read in frame from base 1. Whole blood was collected in K2EDTA tubes by collaborating institutions according to the institutions' own protocols. For TCRbeta analysis, collaborators shipped samples as frozen whole blood, isolated PBMCs, or DNA extracted from either of those sample types. In the case of this clone: Its target antigen remains unknown. Per-base quality was not reported, and no clone a single base away is much larger than it.

TCRbeta CDR3 regions were amplified from genomic DNA using the immunoSEQ Assay, a bias-controlled multiplex PCR. In the paper's pipeline: The number of nucleated cells in each sample was estimated by amplification of reference gene primers within the assay. To quantify the absolute abundance of each unique TCRbeta CDR3 rearrangement, sequence reads were collapsed and filtered. For each sample, productive Simpson clonality was calculated by taking the square root of Simpson's diversity index across productive rearrangements. TCRdb retrieved this table from immuneACCESS and kept in-frame rearrangements only. Not all clones are present; in checked studies, unresolved V genes account for under half, and no reason is known for the remainder. Clonal size and the V and J genes are those of that table, whereas D and trimming came from the DNA. The sample yields roughly 84,000 clones; about 80% were counted once. Approximately 4.4% of the sample goes to the ten largest clones.

The sequenced material came from peripheral blood. The V and J segments used are TRBV5-1 and TRBJ1-1, with the D gene not clear enough to name. The clonotype was recovered from a woman between 45 and 60 years old with acute or convalescent COVID-19. The DNA is as follows: TGCGCCAGCCGACGCGGGAACACTGAAGCTTTCTTT. Translated, this gives CASRRGNTEAFF.